These 26 T cell receptor beta chains share one sample of origin, sequenced in a study of cytomegalovirus exposure and HLA in healthy donors. The PCR employed 60 Vbeta primers together with 13 Jbeta primers. Repertoires were generated with immunoSEQ multiplex PCR, while TCRdb's copy carries only in-frame clones and drops some. The sample comprises about 140,000 clones, around 77% of which are singletons, and 2% to 2.5% rests with the top ten. Input material: PBMCs. The receptor source for this set is a man aged 30-40 years in good health and CMV-seronegative.

The CDR3 is CSVEDLPDRAGNTIYF. DNA of the CDR3: TGCAGCGTTGAAGACCTACCGGACAGGGCTGGAAACACCATATATTTT. The V and J genes are TRBV29-1 and TRBJ1-3, with 8 bases aligning to TRBD1. CDR3 size: 16 residues. V gave up 0 bases and J gave up 2 bases; unmatched junction bases: 6. The germline CDR1 and CDR2 sequences are SQVTM and ANQGSEA. The full variable domain, rest sourced from reference TRBV29-1 and TRBJ1-3, is SAVISQKPSRDICQRGTSLTIQCQVDSQVTMMFWYRQQPGQSLTLIATANQGSEATYESGFVIDKFPISRPNLTFSTLTVSNMSPEDSSIYLCSVEDLPDRAGNTIYFGEGSWLTVV.

V and J are TRBV27 and TRBJ2-7, with 9 bases that match TRBD2. The CDR3 is 17 residues long. With 8 bases clipped from V and 0 bases from J, the junction kept 14 bases outside the gene matches. Germline V gives CDR1 MNHEY, CDR2 SMNVEV (reference sequence). As DNA, the CDR3 is TGTGCCAGCTCTGGGGCGGGGGGGAGGGGCGCCTCCTACGAGCAGTACTTC. Translation: CASSGAGGRGASYEQYF.

The genes are TRBV28 and TRBJ2-7; a possible D gene is TRBD1 (6 bases). The V end was cut by 2 bases, the J end by 2 bases, with 10 bases between. CDR3 size: 14 residues. Germline V gives CDR1 MDHEN, CDR2 SYDVKM. The CDR3 protein is CASSLAGDTYEQYF. The DNA of the CDR3 is TGTGCCAGCAGTTTAGCAGGGGACACCTACGAGCAGTACTTC. The whole variable domain, remainder taken from reference TRBV28 and TRBJ2-7, is DVKVTQSSRYLVKRTGEKVFLECVQDMDHENMFWYRQDPGLGLRLIYFSYDVKMKEKGDIPEGYSVSREKKERFSLILESASTNQTSMYLCASSLAGDTYEQYFGPGTRLTVT.

The V gene is TRBV7-3, the J gene TRBJ2-1; 11 bases are shared with TRBD2. CDR1 is SGHTA and CDR2 is FQGTGA in the germline V gene. The CDR3 has 15 amino acids. V lost 5 bases to trimming and J lost 9 bases; unmatched junction nucleotides: 9. The CDR3 sequence: CASSQLAGVPSEQFF. Here the CDR3 DNA reads TGTGCCAGCAGCCAACTAGCGGGAGTCCCTAGTGAGCAGTTCTTC.

The J gene is TRBJ2-7, the V gene TRBV6-1; 8 bases are a match to TRBD1. This CDR3 has 12 residues. V lost 8 bases to trimming and J lost 3 bases; unmatched junction nucleotides: 3. Looked up from germline, CDR1 is MNHNS and CDR2 is SASEGT. Here the CDR3 reads CASGDRGYEQYF. CDR3 nucleotide sequence: TGTGCCAGCGGCGACAGGGGCTACGAGCAGTACTTC.

This chain links TRBV6-6 with TRBJ2-2; possible D gene TRBD1, 6 bases. The CDR3 has 13 amino acids. Germline-derived CDR1 and CDR2 are MNHNY and SVGAGI (reference sequence). Trimming left V 4 bases short and J 6 bases short, with 9 bases between. The CDR3: CASSSRGSGELFF. DNA of the CDR3: TGTGCCAGCAGTTCCAGGGGTTCCGGGGAGCTGTTTTTT.

The gene calls are TRBV10-1 and TRBJ2-3; 8 bases are shared with TRBD1. Germline V CDR1 and CDR2: WNHNN, SYGVQD (reference sequence). V was pared by 5 bases and J by 4 bases, with 8 bases of the junction left unmatched. The CDR3 spans 15 residues. The CDR3 region has the DNA TGCGCCAGCAGTCCAGGACAGGGTCGGGCAGATACGCAGTATTTT. Protein sequence: CASSPGQGRADTQYF.

V gene TRBV5-4 combines with J gene TRBJ2-2; TRBD2 agrees at 9 bases. Germline CDR1 and CDR2: SGHNT and YYREEE (reference sequence). The junction had 9 bases not matched to a gene; V was cut back by 4 bases and J by 8 bases. This CDR3 comprises 15 residues. DNA for the CDR3: TGTGCCAGCAGCCAATCAGCGGGGGGCGAAGGGGAGCTGTTTTTT. Encoded protein: CASSQSAGGEGELFF.

This clone was observed once. The rearrangement uses TRBV7-2 and TRBJ2-3, with 9 bases identical to TRBD2. This CDR3 spans 17 amino acids. Looked up from germline, CDR1 is SGHTA and CDR2 is FQGNSA. V dropped 5 bases and J dropped 6; count of bases not matched to a gene: 15. The CDR3 sequence is CASSPPRVRGGPDTQYF. The CDR3 bases are TGTGCCAGCAGCCCTCCTCGGGTGCGGGGGGGCCCCGATACGCAGTATTTT.

This clone has more than one count but fewer than ten. The rearrangement links TRBV6-6 to TRBJ1-5; D is unresolved. The CDR3 extends over 14 amino acids. From germline, CDR1 is MNHNY and CDR2 SVGAGI (reference sequence). The V gene lost 6 bases and the J gene lost 4 bases, with 13 bases spanning the gap. CDR3 DNA sequence: TGTGCCAGCAGCTGGAGGGAGGTGAATCAGCCCCAGCATTTT. Protein: CASSWREVNQPQHF.

This chain links TRBV6-5 with TRBJ2-7; maybe TRBD2 (6 bases). The germline gives CDR1 MNHEY, CDR2 SVGAGI. V shed 6 bases and J shed 0 bases, with 15 bases lying between them. CDR3 length equals 15 residues. CDR3 sequence reads: CASRPTLGGSYEQYF. DNA for the CDR3: TGTGCCAGCAGGCCAACCTTGGGGGGCTCCTACGAGCAGTACTTC.

This clone was detected only once. The rearrangement links TRBV28 to TRBJ1-2; D is unresolved. V gave up 9 bases and J gave up 4 bases, with 9 bases separating them. From germline, CDR1 is MDHEN and CDR2 SYDVKM. The CDR3 covers 11 residues. The CDR3 spells CASTASYGYTF. Written as DNA, the CDR3 is TGTGCCAGTACAGCTTCCTATGGCTACACCTTC.

The chain combines TRBV2 with TRBJ1-4; weak D call: TRBD1 (6 bases). The ends were cut back, 1 base at V and 8 bases at J, with 20 bases in the middle. Germline CDR1 and CDR2: SNHLY and FYNNEI. CDR3 length: 17 residues. In DNA, the CDR3 is TGTGCCAGCAGTGAAGTGTCGAACAGGGTTGGATTCGAAAAACTGTTTTTT. Translation gives CASSEVSNRVGFEKLFF.

A few counts support this clone. The rearrangement joins TRBV28 to TRBJ1-1; no reliable D call. V was trimmed by 6 bases and J by 3 bases, leaving 17 bases between them. The CDR3 extends over 15 amino acids. CDR1 is MDHEN, CDR2 SYDVKM, per germline. CDR3 sequence: CASSPLQIEDTEAFF. In nucleotides, the CDR3 is TGTGCCAGCAGCCCCCTGCAGATTGAAGACACTGAAGCTTTCTTT.

This chain uses TRBV20-1 with TRBJ1-2, with unresolved D. V shed 2 bases and J shed 6 bases, with 7 bases lying between them. CDR1 and CDR2 (germline): DFQATT, SNEGSKA (reference sequence). The CDR3 spans 11 residues. Here the CDR3 DNA reads TGCAGTGCTAGACGGGGAAATGGCTACACCTTC. Protein product: CSARRGNGYTF.

This chain connects TRBV4-1 to TRBJ2-5; a weak D match, TRBD2 (7 bases). Germline CDR1 MGHRA, CDR2 YSYEKL. The CDR3 spans 17 residues. Trimming took 4 bases from V and 5 from J, leaving 23 bases between them. CDR3 protein: CASSPDGGARAVETQYF. In DNA, the CDR3 is TGCGCCAGCAGCCCGGATGGGGGGGCACGGGCCGTGGAGACCCAGTACTTC.

This chain uses TRBV4-2 with TRBJ1-5, with D tentatively TRBD1 (5 bases). Germline loops: CDR1 LGHNA, CDR2 YNFKEQ. CDR3 length: 15 amino acids. Trimming took 2 bases from V and 7 from J, leaving 15 bases between them. This CDR3 reads CASSQPYGGRQPQHF. The CDR3 coding sequence is TGTGCCAGCAGCCAACCCTACGGGGGGAGGCAGCCCCAGCATTTT.

The genes are TRBV10-3 and TRBJ2-7, with a possible D match to TRBD2 (6 bases). There are 16 residues in the CDR3. Germline CDR1 and CDR2: ENHRY and SYGVKD. Trimming removed 2 bases from V and 3 bases from J, with 17 bases in between. CDR3 DNA: TGTGCCATCAGTGAGGGAGGAGGGTTTGGTGTCTACGAGCAGTACTTC. Translating it yields CAISEGGGFGVYEQYF.

The V gene is TRBV7-8, the J gene TRBJ1-1, with D unclear. From germline, CDR1 is SGHVS and CDR2 FQNEAQ. CDR3 length equals 11 residues. The V end lost 6 bases, the J end lost 6 bases, and 8 bases lay between the germline ends. The CDR3 protein is CASSSSSEAFF. CDR3 sequence (DNA): TGTGCCAGCAGTAGTAGCTCTGAAGCTTTCTTT. The complete variable domain, with remaining parts taken from reference TRBV7-8 and TRBJ1-1, reads GAGVSQSPRYKVAKRGQDVALRCDPISGHVSLFWYQQALGQGPEFLTYFQNEAQLDKSGLPSDRFFAERPEGSVSTLKIQRTQQEDSAVYLCASSSSSEAFFGQGTRLTVV.

J is TRBJ2-7 and V is TRBV6-5; D ambiguous. The length of the CDR3 is 12 residues. Trimming took off 4 bases at V and 2 bases at J, with 6 bases between the two ends. Germline loops: CDR1 MNHEY, CDR2 SVGAGI. The CDR3 bases are TGTGCCAGCAGTTTTGGGCCCTACGAGCAGTACTTC. It translates to CASSFGPYEQYF.

The chain joins TRBV18 to TRBJ2-5; possibly TRBD2 for D (6 bases). The length of the CDR3 is 14 residues. Looked up from germline, CDR1 is KGHSH and CDR2 is LQKENI. V lost 2 bases, J lost 6 bases, and 13 bases lay in between. CDR3 loop: CASSPGTAGQTQYF. CDR3 sequence (DNA): TGTGCCAGCTCACCAGGGACGGCGGGGCAGACCCAGTACTTC.

The CDR3 here is CASSPPSLADEQFF. The CDR3 DNA follows: TGTGCCAGCTCACCACCGTCGCTGGCCGATGAGCAGTTCTTC. The chain combines TRBV18 with TRBJ2-1; D gene unclear. V was cut by 0 bases and J by 8 bases, with 11 bases left in between. This CDR3 is 14 amino acids long. Germline V gene sequence: CDR1 KGHSH, CDR2 LQKENI.

CDR3 sequence (DNA): TGTGCCAGCAGCCAAGGGGGGGGGACTAGCTATGGCTACACCTTC. This sequence encodes CASSQGGGTSYGYTF. The chain recombines TRBV25-1 with TRBJ1-2; possible D gene TRBD1, 6 bases. V was pared by 6 bases and J by 4 bases, with 18 bases between. This CDR3 has 15 amino acids. In germline, CDR1 is MGHDK, CDR2 SYGVNS.

The chain has TRBV21-1 and TRBJ1-5; the D call of TRBD1 is as the table states it, not checked on the DNA. TRBV21-1 is assigned pseudogene status. This CDR3 is 13 amino acids long. CDR3 residues: CASPTGGHQPQHF. In DNA, the CDR3 is TGTGCCAGCCCTACAGGGGGGCATCAGCCCCAGCATTTT.

The chain combines TRBV30 with TRBJ1-2; 8 nucleotides align to TRBD1. Unmatched junction bases numbered 14, after V lost 0 bases and J lost 5 bases. Germline V gives CDR1 GTSNPN, CDR2 SVGIG (reference sequence). The length of the CDR3 is 17 residues. The CDR3 DNA is TGTGCCTGGAGTGTACACCGGACAGGGATTCGTAGGTATGGCTACACCTTC. Amino acid sequence: CAWSVHRTGIRRYGYTF.

The genes are TRBV10-1 and TRBJ1-1, with TRBD1 matching 8 bases. V dropped 6 bases and J dropped 4; count of bases not matched to a gene: 4. From germline, CDR1 is WNHNN and CDR2 SYGVQD (reference sequence). This CDR3 is 13 amino acids long. CDR3 sequence (DNA): TGCGCCAGCAGACCGACAGGGGCCACTGAAGCTTTCTTT. Its protein is CASRPTGATEAFF.